These 8 T cell receptor beta chains were sequenced from one sample in a study of stem cell transplantation in POMP-related autoinflammatory disease. Whole-study results and caveats: Unique TRB V-J gene pairings were limited in number in patients with PRAID. Across all analyzed T-cell subsets, patients with PRAID tended toward reduced diversity and increased clonality.

The antigens these receptors bind are not known. Some clones are missing from TCRdb's copy, which holds only in-frame ones; the method was immunoSEQ multiplex PCR. Of about 11,000 clones listed, about 87% are singletons. The starting material was CD8+ T cells from PBMCs, obtained before stem cell transplantation. The receptor set was obtained from a human donor with POMP-related autoinflammation and immune dysregulation (PRAID).

The rearrangement uses TRBV27 and TRBJ1-6, with D unclear. V was cut by 3 bases and J by 6 bases, with 9 bases left in between. This CDR3 has 14 residues. Germline V gene sequence: CDR1 MNHEY, CDR2 SMNVEV (reference sequence). The CDR3 DNA reads as TGTGCCAGCAGTTTGGCCGGTGCTAATTCACCCCTCCACTTT. Translation: CASSLAGANSPLHF.

This rearrangement joins TRBV4-1 to TRBJ1-2; D not resolved. Germline assignment: CDR1 MGHRA and CDR2 YSYEKL. This CDR3 is 15 amino acids long. V was shortened by 0 bases and J by 0 bases, with 8 bases between the two germline ends. The CDR3 nucleotides read TGCGCCAGCAGCCAAGACCCCACAGCTAACTATGGCTACACCTTC. Translating it yields CASSQDPTANYGYTF.

The count of this clone is one. The CDR3, as DNA: TGTGCCAGCAGTTTAGGCGAGAGTAGCACAGATACGCAGTATTTT. It encodes CASSLGESSTDTQYF. The rearrangement links TRBV27 to TRBJ2-3; the D is unclear. The V and J ends lost 2 bases and 0 bases respectively, with 9 bases between them. Germline values: CDR1 MNHEY, CDR2 SMNVEV (reference sequence). CDR3 length: 15 residues.

V gene TRBV27 combines with J gene TRBJ1-1, with D perhaps matching TRBD1 (5 bases). This CDR3 contains 15 residues. Germline lookup yields CDR1 MNHEY and CDR2 SMNVEV (reference sequence). Trimming took off 6 bases at V and 5 bases at J, with 19 bases between the two ends. The CDR3 sequence is CASSAAQGGWTEAFF. The CDR3 DNA reads TGTGCCAGCAGCGCGGCGCAGGGTGGGTGGACTGAAGCTTTCTTT.

This sequence joins TRBV9 and TRBJ2-1; D call uncertain. Germline lookup yields CDR1 SGDLS and CDR2 YYNGEE. The CDR3 loop spans 15 amino acids. V lost 0 bases and J 6 bases, leaving 13 bases between the germline ends. CDR3 amino acids: CASSVGQGIRNEQFF. For the CDR3, the DNA is TGTGCCAGCAGCGTAGGTCAAGGGATCCGCAATGAGCAGTTCTTC.

CDR3 nucleotide sequence: TGTGCCAGTAGTATCGGCCCGGGCGGCTACACCTTC. It is translated as CASSIGPGGYTF. The chain is built from TRBV19 and TRBJ1-2; D is undetermined. Germline V gene data show CDR1 as LNHDA and CDR2 as SQIVND (reference sequence). The ends were cut back, 3 bases at V and 8 bases at J, with 10 bases in the middle. The CDR3 covers 12 residues.

The V and J genes are TRBV7-2 and TRBJ1-1, with D perhaps matching TRBD1 (5 bases). The CDR3 totals 14 residues. Per the germline V gene, CDR1 is SGHTA and CDR2 is FQGNSA. Trimming stripped 1 base from V and 0 bases from J, with 6 bases between. DNA for the CDR3: TGTGCCAGCAGCTTAGAAGGGGTGAACACTGAAGCTTTCTTT. Its translation is CASSLEGVNTEAFF.

The rearrangement links TRBV2 to TRBJ2-1, with 7 nucleotides matching TRBD1. CDR1 and CDR2 from the germline V gene are SNHLY and FYNNEI. CDR3 size: 13 residues. The V gene end was trimmed by 9 bases and the J gene end by 8 bases; junction bases not matched to a gene: 10. In DNA, the CDR3 is TGTGCCAGGTCGACAGGGCTAAAGGATGAGCAGTTCTTC. It translates to CARSTGLKDEQFF.